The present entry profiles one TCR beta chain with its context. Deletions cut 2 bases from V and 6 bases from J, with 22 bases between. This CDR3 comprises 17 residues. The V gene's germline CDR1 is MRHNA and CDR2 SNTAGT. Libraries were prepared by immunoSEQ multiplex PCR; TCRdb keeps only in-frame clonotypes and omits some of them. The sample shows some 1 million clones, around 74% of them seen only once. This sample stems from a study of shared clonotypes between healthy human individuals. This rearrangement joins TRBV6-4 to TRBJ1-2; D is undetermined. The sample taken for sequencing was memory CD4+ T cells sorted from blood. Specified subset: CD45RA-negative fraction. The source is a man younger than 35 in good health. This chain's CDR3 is CASSDVGQTFKVHGYTF. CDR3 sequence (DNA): TGTGCCAGCAGTGACGTAGGGCAGACTTTTAAGGTCCATGGCTACACCTTC.